This T cell receptor (beta chain) was sequenced during a study of blood T cell repertoires in COVID-19. Study-level information: Some COVID-19 samples were acute and others convalescent; all came from the United States, Italy and Spain. The analysed material was cDNA or gDNA that came from T cells, B-cell-depleted T cells, or PBMCs.

CDR3 length: 13 amino acids. Trimming shortened V by 6 bases and J by 7 bases, and 15 bases separated the two germline ends. Looked up from germline, CDR1 is KGHSH and CDR2 is LQKENI. Per the original methods: Nucleated cell number was recorded as an estimate derived from reference gene primer amplification. Method: immunoSEQ multiplex PCR; TCRdb's copy keeps in-frame clones and lacks some. The V and J calls and clone size come from that table; D and trimming were worked out from the DNA. The sample has 100,000 to 150,000 clones; more than 75% are singletons. The sample consisted of peripheral blood. V gene TRBV18 combines with J gene TRBJ2-5, with D possibly matching TRBD2 (5 bases). This TCR was recovered from a human donor in a cohort sampled during active COVID-19. The CDR3 is CASSEDQLTTQYF. Written as DNA, the CDR3 is TGTGCCAGCTCGGAGGACCAGCTAACGACCCAGTACTTC.